The clone carrying this T cell receptor beta chain came up a few times. The antigen is undetermined. Per the germline V gene, CDR1 is MNHNS and CDR2 is SASEGT. V dropped 4 bases and J dropped 3 bases, with 16 bases sitting between them. The length of the CDR3 is 15 residues. The authors prepared the TCRbeta library with unique molecular identifiers. Using its own MiXCR run on the PCR reads, TCRdb lists one record per CDR3 protein. The data show some 440,000 distinct CDR3 sequences, about a sixth seen once. These data belong to a study of T-cell reconstitution after alpha-beta-depleted transplantation in children. Whole-study results and caveats: Expanded graft clones, several hundred of them, were reportedly the source of alpha-beta T cells about two months after transplant.

The receptor comes from a boy in the first two years of life who had a stem cell transplant for Wiskott-Aldrich syndrome, so the T cells may come from the graft donor. The chain recombines TRBV6-1 with TRBJ2-7; the D gene is possibly TRBD2 (6 bases). The source was PBMCs, mostly from graft donor cells, collected 360 days after TCRalphabeta/CD19-depleted stem cell transplant. CDR3 in DNA: TGTGCCAGCAGTGTGACGACTAGGAGGGGCTACGAGCAGTACTTC. Its protein product is CASSVTTRRGYEQYF.